These T cell receptor beta chains were read from a single sample in a study of blood T cells in healthy people across ages. Using its own MiXCR run on the 5' RACE reads, TCRdb lists one record per CDR3 protein. The data show about 680,000 distinct CDR3 sequences, 49% seen once. The sample consisted of blood. These receptors were obtained from a woman aged 55-69 years in good health. The CDR3 runs from the conserved cysteine through the conserved F or W. Fields, in order: V gene, J gene, clone size, CDR3 protein. Only part of the rows carry a size: once, few, many, or a class if the clone is expanded.

V gene: TRBV29-1; J gene: TRBJ2-5; clone size: NA; CDR3 protein: CSIVRGAEETQYF
V gene: TRBV29-1; J gene: TRBJ2-7; clone size: NA; CDR3 protein: CSVVEAVEQYF
V gene: TRBV5-6; J gene: TRBJ1-4; clone size: NA; CDR3 protein: CASSGDRQNEKLFF
V gene: TRBV5-1; J gene: TRBJ2-3; clone size: NA; CDR3 protein: CASSLGLAGVYATDTQYF
V gene: TRBV6-2/TRBV6-3; J gene: TRBJ2-5; clone size: NA; CDR3 protein: CASSYTGRVIGWQETQYF
V gene: TRBV3-1; J gene: TRBJ2-1; clone size: NA; CDR3 protein: CASSQDRQRSGNEQFF
V gene: TRBV12-3/TRBV12-4; J gene: TRBJ2-1; clone size: NA; CDR3 protein: CASRGSGRGYEQFF
V gene: TRBV12-3/TRBV12-4; J gene: NA; clone size: NA; CDR3 protein: CASSCQGARETQYF
V gene: TRBV5-1; J gene: TRBJ2-5; clone size: few; CDR3 protein: CASSSTGGVETQYF
V gene: TRBV10-3; J gene: TRBJ2-7; clone size: NA; CDR3 protein: CAISERERWNEQYF
V gene: TRBV2; J gene: TRBJ1-2; clone size: NA; CDR3 protein: CASSEAPGPHPVYGYTF
V gene: TRBV4-2; J gene: TRBJ2-3; clone size: NA; CDR3 protein: CASSQRGQGLRTDTQYF
V gene: TRBV4-3; J gene: TRBJ1-4; clone size: NA; CDR3 protein: CASSQAAGWNEKLFF
V gene: TRBV4-1; J gene: TRBJ2-7; clone size: few; CDR3 protein: CASSQGQGREQYF
V gene: TRBV13; J gene: TRBJ2-7; clone size: NA; CDR3 protein: CASSTGLAGLYNEQYF
V gene: TRBV5-1; J gene: TRBJ2-7; clone size: once; CDR3 protein: CASSSTGGQYEQYF
V gene: TRBV6-2/TRBV6-3; J gene: TRBJ1-1; clone size: NA; CDR3 protein: CASTAPPNTEAFF
V gene: TRBV12-3/TRBV12-4; J gene: TRBJ2-1; clone size: NA; CDR3 protein: CASSWNEQFF
V gene: TRBV27; J gene: TRBJ2-3; clone size: few; CDR3 protein: CASSFASGTGTQYF
V gene: TRBV6-6; J gene: TRBJ2-2; clone size: NA; CDR3 protein: CASNSGTGGFGELFF
V gene: TRBV27; J gene: TRBJ1-6; clone size: once; CDR3 protein: CAGSFLGPIGENSPLHF
V gene: TRBV3-1; J gene: TRBJ1-4; clone size: NA; CDR3 protein: CASSQEGRGREKLFF
V gene: TRBV4-1; J gene: TRBJ2-3; clone size: few; CDR3 protein: CASSQDTATSGNTDTQYF
V gene: TRBV16; J gene: TRBJ2-1; clone size: NA; CDR3 protein: CASSPRAGYDEQFF
V gene: TRBV5-1; J gene: TRBJ1-1; clone size: NA; CDR3 protein: CASTLQGLNTEAFF
V gene: TRBV2; J gene: TRBJ1-2; clone size: once; CDR3 protein: CASSPRRVLYGYTF
V gene: TRBV7-2; J gene: TRBJ2-4; clone size: few; CDR3 protein: CASGRAAKNIQYF
V gene: TRBV28; J gene: TRBJ2-7; clone size: few; CDR3 protein: CASSQRESAYEQYF
V gene: TRBV5-1; J gene: TRBJ2-5; clone size: few; CDR3 protein: CASSLEGGPRETQYF